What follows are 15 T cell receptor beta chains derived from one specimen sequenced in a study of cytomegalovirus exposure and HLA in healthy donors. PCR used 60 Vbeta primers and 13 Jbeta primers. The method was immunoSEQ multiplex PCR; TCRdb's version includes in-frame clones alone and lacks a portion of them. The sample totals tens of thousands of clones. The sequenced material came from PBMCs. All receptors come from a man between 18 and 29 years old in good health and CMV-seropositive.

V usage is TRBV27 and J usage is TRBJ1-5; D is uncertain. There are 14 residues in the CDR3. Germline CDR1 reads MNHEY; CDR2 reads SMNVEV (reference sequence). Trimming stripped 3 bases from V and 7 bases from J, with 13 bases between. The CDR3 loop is CASSLLGSGQPQHF. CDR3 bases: TGTGCCAGCAGTTTGTTAGGATCGGGGCAGCCCCAGCATTTT.

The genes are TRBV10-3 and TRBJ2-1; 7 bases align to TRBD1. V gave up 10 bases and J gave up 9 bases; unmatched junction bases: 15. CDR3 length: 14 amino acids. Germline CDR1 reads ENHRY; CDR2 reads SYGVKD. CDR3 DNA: TGTGCCACCTTAGATACGACAGGGAACGGTGAGCAGTTCTTC. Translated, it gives CATLDTTGNGEQFF.

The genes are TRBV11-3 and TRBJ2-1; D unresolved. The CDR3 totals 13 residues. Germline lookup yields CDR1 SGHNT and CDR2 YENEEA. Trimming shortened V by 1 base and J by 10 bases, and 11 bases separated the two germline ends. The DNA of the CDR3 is TGTGCCAGCAGCTTAGCGAGTGCGGAAGAGCAGTTCTTC. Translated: CASSLASAEEQFF.

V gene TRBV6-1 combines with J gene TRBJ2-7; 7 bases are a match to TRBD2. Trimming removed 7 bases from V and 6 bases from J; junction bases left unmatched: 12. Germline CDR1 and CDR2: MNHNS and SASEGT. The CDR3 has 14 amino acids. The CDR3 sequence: CASNRAGSTSEQYF. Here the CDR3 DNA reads TGTGCCAGCAATCGAGCGGGGTCCACGAGCGAGCAGTACTTC.

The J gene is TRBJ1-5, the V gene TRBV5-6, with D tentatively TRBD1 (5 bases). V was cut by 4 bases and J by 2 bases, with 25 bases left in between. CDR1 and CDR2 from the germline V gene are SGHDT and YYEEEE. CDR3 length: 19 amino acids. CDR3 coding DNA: TGTGCCAGCAGCGCTACAAAAACAGGATCCTTGTGGGGCAATCAGCCCCAGCATTTT. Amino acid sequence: CASSATKTGSLWGNQPQHF.

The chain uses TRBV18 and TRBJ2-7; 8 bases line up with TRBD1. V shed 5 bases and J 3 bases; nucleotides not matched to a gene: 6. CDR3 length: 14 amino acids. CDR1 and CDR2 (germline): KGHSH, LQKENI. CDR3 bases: TGTGCCAGCTCAACCGGACAGGGACACTACGAGCAGTACTTC. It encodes CASSTGQGHYEQYF.

The CDR3 sequence is CASSELAGSTDTQYF. The DNA of the CDR3 is TGTGCCAGCAGTGAACTAGCGGGGAGCACAGATACGCAGTATTTT. The chain uses TRBV6-1 and TRBJ2-3; 9 bases agree with TRBD2. Germline V gives CDR1 MNHNS, CDR2 SASEGT. J was trimmed by 0 bases and V by 2 bases; bases with no gene match: 0. This CDR3 is 15 amino acids long.

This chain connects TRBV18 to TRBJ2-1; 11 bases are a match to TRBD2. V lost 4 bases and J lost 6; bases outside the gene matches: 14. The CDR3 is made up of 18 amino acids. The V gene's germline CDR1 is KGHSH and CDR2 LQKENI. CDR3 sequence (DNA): TGTGCCAGCTCACATTCGAGAGGGACTAGCGGAGGCCTCAATGAGCAGTTCTTC. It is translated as CASSHSRGTSGGLNEQFF.

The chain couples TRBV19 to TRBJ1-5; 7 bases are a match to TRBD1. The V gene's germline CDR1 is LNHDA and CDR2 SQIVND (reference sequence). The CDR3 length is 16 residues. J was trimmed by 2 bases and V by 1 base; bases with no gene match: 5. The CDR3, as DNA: TGTGCCAGTAGTATAGTAACAGGGGAAGGCAATCAGCCCCAGCATTTT. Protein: CASSIVTGEGNQPQHF.

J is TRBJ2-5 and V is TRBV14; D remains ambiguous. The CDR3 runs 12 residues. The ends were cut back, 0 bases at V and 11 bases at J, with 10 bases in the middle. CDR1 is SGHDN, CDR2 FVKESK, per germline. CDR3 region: CASSQDLAKQYF. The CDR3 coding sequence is TGTGCCAGCAGCCAAGATTTGGCCAAGCAGTACTTC.

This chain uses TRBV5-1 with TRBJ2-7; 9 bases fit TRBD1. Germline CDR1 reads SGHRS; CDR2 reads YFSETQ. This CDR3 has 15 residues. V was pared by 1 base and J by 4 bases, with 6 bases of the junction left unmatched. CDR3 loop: CASSLTQGAGYEQYF. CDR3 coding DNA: TGCGCCAGCAGCTTGACACAGGGGGCCGGTTACGAGCAGTACTTC.

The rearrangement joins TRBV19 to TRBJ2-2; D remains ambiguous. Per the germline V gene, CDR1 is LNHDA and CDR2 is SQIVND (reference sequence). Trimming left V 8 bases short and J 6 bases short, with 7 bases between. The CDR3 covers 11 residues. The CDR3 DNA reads TGTGCCAGTTGGGCGCCCGGGGAGCTGTTTTTT. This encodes CASWAPGELFF.

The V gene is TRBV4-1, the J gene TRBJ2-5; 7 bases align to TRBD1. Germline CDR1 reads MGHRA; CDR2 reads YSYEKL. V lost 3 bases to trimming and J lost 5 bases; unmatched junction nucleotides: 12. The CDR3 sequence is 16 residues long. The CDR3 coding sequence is TGCGCCAGCAGCCAGGGGGTAGAGGGGGCTCGGGAGACCCAGTACTTC. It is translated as CASSQGVEGARETQYF.

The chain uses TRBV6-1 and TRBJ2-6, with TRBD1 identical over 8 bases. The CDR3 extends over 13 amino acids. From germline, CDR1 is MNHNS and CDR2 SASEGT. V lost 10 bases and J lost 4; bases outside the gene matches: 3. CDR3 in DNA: TGTGCCAACAGGGGGACAGGGGCCAACGTCCTGACTTTC. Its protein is CANRGTGANVLTF.

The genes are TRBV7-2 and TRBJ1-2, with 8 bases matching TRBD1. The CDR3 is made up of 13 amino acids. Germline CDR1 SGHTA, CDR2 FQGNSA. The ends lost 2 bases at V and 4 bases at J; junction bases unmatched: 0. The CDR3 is CASSLQGAYGYTF. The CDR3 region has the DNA TGTGCCAGCAGCTTACAGGGGGCCTATGGCTACACCTTC.